One sample yielded the 20 T cell receptor beta chains listed below, sequenced in a study of T cell clonotyping in hematopoietic cell transplantation. Produced via immunoSEQ multiplex PCR; TCRdb's table is partial and in-frame only. The table has about 70,000 clones, about 94% seen once; the top ten hold roughly 1.5%. Sequences were obtained from peripheral blood mononuclear cells. The origin of the receptors is a man aged 50-59 years in good health. Some clones in this sample may be carry-over from other donors' samples.

J is TRBJ2-3 and V is TRBV9; D not certain. With 3 bases removed from V and 1 base from J, the gap between germline ends came to 12 bases. Germline loops: CDR1 SGDLS, CDR2 YYNGEE. The CDR3 is 15 amino acids. CDR3 protein: CASSEDELRTDTQYF. The CDR3, as DNA: TGTGCCAGCAGCGAGGACGAATTACGCACAGATACGCAGTATTTT. Full variable domain (missing parts from reference TRBV9 and TRBJ2-3): DSGVTQTPKHLITATGQRVTLRCSPRSGDLSVYWYQQSLDQGLQFLIQYYNGEERAKGNILERFSAQQFPDLHSELNLSSLELGDSALYFCASSEDELRTDTQYFGPGTRLTVL.

This clone was counted a few times. This specimen includes other DNA sequences encoding the same CDR3. The genes are TRBV6-5 and TRBJ1-5; no clear D. V was trimmed by 2 bases and J by 7 bases, leaving 6 bases between them. The CDR3 sequence is 12 residues long. CDR1 is MNHEY, CDR2 SVGAGI, per germline. CDR3 sequence reads: CASSYPGQPQHF. The CDR3 coding sequence is TGTGCCAGCAGTTACCCGGGCCAGCCCCAGCATTTT.

The J gene is TRBJ2-3, the V gene TRBV7-6; D remains unclear. The germline CDR1 and CDR2 sequences are SGHVS and FNYEAQ. This CDR3 has 11 residues. Deletions cut 4 bases from V and 2 bases from J, with 1 base between. CDR3 nucleotide sequence: TGTGCCAGCAGCTCCACAGATACGCAGTATTTT. Protein product: CASSSTDTQYF.

The chain combines TRBV20-1 with TRBJ1-1; TRBD1 might be the D (5 bases). This CDR3 contains 10 residues. Germline assignment: CDR1 DFQATT and CDR2 SNEGSKA (reference sequence). CDR3 nucleotide sequence: TGCCGGGGCTCGAACACTGAAGCTTTCTTT. This codes for CRGSNTEAFF.

V and J are TRBV4-3 and TRBJ2-3; 7 bases are a match to TRBD1. CDR1 LGHNA and CDR2 YSLEER come from the germline V gene. V shed 0 bases and J 7 bases; nucleotides not matched to a gene: 7. CDR3 length: 15 amino acids. Here the CDR3 reads CASSQDNRGSNTQYF. The CDR3 DNA reads TGCGCCAGCAGCCAAGATAACAGGGGATCGAATACGCAGTATTTT.

V usage is TRBV6-6 and J usage is TRBJ1-6; D is unclear. V was pared by 6 bases and J by 10 bases, with 16 bases between. The CDR3 sequence is 14 residues long. Germline V gene sequence: CDR1 MNHNY, CDR2 SVGAGI (reference sequence). The CDR3 spells CASSLRRVESPLHF. The CDR3 nucleotides read TGTGCCAGCAGCCTCAGGAGGGTGGAATCACCCCTCCACTTT.

This chain connects TRBV6-1 to TRBJ1-2; 11 nucleotides agree with TRBD1. V lost 3 bases and J lost 7; bases outside the gene matches: 10. The CDR3 contains 16 residues. Germline values: CDR1 MNHNS, CDR2 SASEGT. DNA of the CDR3: TGTGCCAGCAGTGACCTCTTAGGACAGGGGGCTAGTGGCTACACCTTC. It specifies CASSDLLGQGASGYTF.

J is TRBJ2-5 and V is TRBV5-1, with TRBD1 identical over 9 bases. This CDR3 region has 14 residues. V lost 4 bases, J lost 5 bases, and 6 bases stayed unmatched. From germline, CDR1 is SGHRS and CDR2 YFSETQ. The DNA of the CDR3 is TGCGCCAGCAGCACTACCGGGACAGGGGAGACCCAGTACTTC. It specifies CASSTTGTGETQYF. The variable domain in full, completed from reference TRBV5-1 and TRBJ2-5, reads KAGVTQTPRYLIKTRGQQVTLSCSPISGHRSVSWYQQTPGQGLQFLFEYFSETQRNKGNFPGRFSGRQFSNSRSEMNVSTLELGDSALYLCASSTTGTGETQYFGPGTRLLVL.

The chain combines TRBV6-1 with TRBJ1-4; D possibly corresponds to TRBD1 (6 bases). Trimming stripped 0 bases from V and 5 bases from J, with 13 bases between. The CDR3 is 16 amino acids. CDR1 is MNHNS and CDR2 is SASEGT in the germline V gene. The CDR3 nucleotides are TGTGCCAGCAGTGAAGCGACCGGGACACTAAATGAAAAACTGTTTTTT. It is translated as CASSEATGTLNEKLFF.

The chain has TRBV11-3 and TRBJ2-1, with a weak D call TRBD2 (6 bases). The CDR3 loop spans 17 amino acids. Germline V gene sequence: CDR1 SGHNT, CDR2 YENEEA. Trimming took 0 bases from V and 2 from J, leaving 14 bases between them. CDR3: CASSLDLGSGTYNEQFF. CDR3 coding DNA: TGTGCCAGCAGCTTAGATCTGGGTAGCGGCACCTACAATGAGCAGTTCTTC.

This chain links TRBV4-1 with TRBJ2-3; TRBD1 or TRBD2 may be the D gene (6 bases each). The V end lost 2 bases, the J end lost 6 bases, and 12 bases lay between the germline ends. This CDR3 has 14 amino acids. CDR1 is MGHRA, CDR2 YSYEKL, per germline. The CDR3 spells CASSQRGDSDTQYF. The CDR3 coding sequence is TGCGCCAGCAGCCAAAGGGGGGATTCGGATACGCAGTATTTT.

The V gene is TRBV29-1, the J gene TRBJ2-7; D may match TRBD1 or TRBD2 (6 bases each). CDR1 SQVTM and CDR2 ANQGSEA come from the germline V gene. The V and J ends lost 7 bases and 5 bases respectively, with 21 bases between them. This CDR3 has 14 residues. The CDR3 loop reads CSACPQGRGDEQYF. The CDR3 DNA reads as TGCAGCGCCTGCCCCCAGGGTAGGGGGGACGAGCAGTACTTC.

This clone was observed a single time. The J gene is TRBJ2-3, the V gene TRBV10-3; 10 bases are shared with TRBD2. This CDR3 is built from 13 residues. J was trimmed by 6 bases and V by 10 bases; bases with no gene match: 7. The germline CDR1 and CDR2 sequences are ENHRY and SYGVKD. CDR3 DNA: TGTGCCACCTCAGCGGGAGGGGAGGATACGCAGTATTTT. Protein: CATSAGGEDTQYF.

V usage is TRBV11-2 and J usage is TRBJ1-1; D gene uncertain. CDR1 and CDR2 from the germline V gene are SGHAT and FQNNGV. Trimming removed 1 base from V and 11 bases from J, with 17 bases in between. The CDR3 extends over 14 amino acids. For the CDR3, the DNA is TGTGCCAGCAGCTTAGGGACGGCGGCGCAAGGGGCTTTCTTT. Translation gives CASSLGTAAQGAFF.

This sequence joins TRBV28 and TRBJ1-1; the match to TRBD1 covers 7 bases. CDR3 length: 16 residues. The V and J ends lost 3 bases and 4 bases, in that order; junction bases with no gene match: 11. Looked up from germline, CDR1 is MDHEN and CDR2 is SYDVKM. The CDR3 is CASSLGGGQGVTEAFF. CDR3 DNA: TGTGCCAGCAGTTTGGGCGGGGGGCAGGGGGTCACTGAAGCTTTCTTT. The entire variable domain, with the rest obtained from reference TRBV28 and TRBJ1-1, is as follows: DVKVTQSSRYLVKRTGEKVFLECVQDMDHENMFWYRQDPGLGLRLIYFSYDVKMKEKGDIPEGYSVSREKKERFSLILESASTNQTSMYLCASSLGGGQGVTEAFFGQGTRLTVV.

V usage is TRBV6-1 and J usage is TRBJ2-1, with no clear D. CDR1 is MNHNS and CDR2 is SASEGT in the germline V gene. Trimming cost V 1 base and J 10 bases, with 8 bases left between them. The CDR3 loop spans 12 amino acids. CDR3 in amino acids: CASSEGSVEQFF. CDR3 bases: TGTGCCAGCAGTGAAGGCTCAGTAGAGCAGTTCTTC.

The CDR3 DNA follows: TGTGCCAGCAGCTTAAGTAACAGCAATCAGCCCCAGCATTTT. It encodes CASSLSNSNQPQHF. This rearrangement joins TRBV7-2 to TRBJ1-5; D not certain. The CDR3 runs 14 residues. Trimming took 2 bases from V and 1 from J, leaving 6 bases between them. Per germline, CDR1 SGHTA and CDR2 FQGNSA.

This sequence joins TRBV5-1 and TRBJ2-3, with 9 bases fitting TRBD2. The CDR3 extends over 16 amino acids. V dropped 0 bases and J dropped 2; count of bases not matched to a gene: 4. In germline, CDR1 is SGHRS, CDR2 YFSETQ. CDR3: CASSLVAGENTDTQYF. The CDR3 DNA reads as TGCGCCAGCAGCTTGGTAGCGGGGGAGAACACAGATACGCAGTATTTT.

The gene calls are TRBV7-3 and TRBJ1-2; TRBD1 might be the D (5 bases). The V end lost 0 bases, the J end lost 4 bases, and 15 bases lay between the germline ends. The CDR3 runs 16 residues. Germline-derived CDR1 and CDR2 are SGHTA and FQGTGA. The CDR3 sequence is CASSLTSRDRGYGYTF. The CDR3 DNA reads TGTGCCAGCAGCTTAACGTCAAGGGACCGGGGCTATGGCTACACCTTC.

The chain couples TRBV7-9 to TRBJ2-5; 9 bases match TRBD2. The ends lost 5 bases at V and 5 bases at J; junction bases unmatched: 9. Germline V lookup: CDR1 SEHNR, CDR2 FQNEAQ (reference sequence). The CDR3 contains 15 residues. This CDR3 reads CASSPKAGGGETQYF. The CDR3 DNA sequence: TGTGCCAGCAGCCCTAAAGCGGGGGGTGGCGAGACCCAGTACTTC.